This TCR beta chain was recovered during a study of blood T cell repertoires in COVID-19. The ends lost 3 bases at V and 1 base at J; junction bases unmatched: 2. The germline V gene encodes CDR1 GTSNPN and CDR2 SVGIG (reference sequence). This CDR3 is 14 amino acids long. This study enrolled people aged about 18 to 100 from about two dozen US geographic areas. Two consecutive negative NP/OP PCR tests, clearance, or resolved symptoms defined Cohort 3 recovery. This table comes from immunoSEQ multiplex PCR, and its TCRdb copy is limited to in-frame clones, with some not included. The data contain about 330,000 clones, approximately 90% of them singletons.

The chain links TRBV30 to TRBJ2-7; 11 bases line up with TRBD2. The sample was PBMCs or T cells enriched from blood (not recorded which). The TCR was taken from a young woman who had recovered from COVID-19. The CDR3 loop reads CAWRTSGTSYEQYF. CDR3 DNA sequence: TGTGCCTGGAGGACTAGCGGGACATCCTACGAGCAGTACTTC.